The 31 T cell receptor beta chains below come from one sample, sequenced in a study of T cells in Graves' hyperthyroidism and ophthalmopathy. TCR beta CDR3 regions were amplified from RNA. TCR CDR3 regions were first amplified by RT-PCR with HTBI primers. TCRdb re-analysed the multiplex PCR reads in MiXCR, keeping a single row per CDR3 protein. The sample gives around 300,000 distinct CDR3 sequences, about 25% of which show up once; approximately 25% is in the top ten. Sequencing was done on a sample of blood. All receptors derive from a man between 40 and 49 years old with Graves' hyperthyroidism that later progressed to Graves' ophthalmopathy.

This clonotype was found many times. V is TRBV29-1 and J is TRBJ2-5; 8 bases agree with TRBD2. The CDR3 is 14 amino acids. With 4 bases clipped from V and 5 bases from J, the junction kept 9 bases outside the gene matches. From germline, CDR1 is SQVTM and CDR2 ANQGSEA. The CDR3 loop is CSVATAGGGETQYF. CDR3 sequence (DNA): TGCAGCGTTGCGACGGCGGGAGGAGGGGAGACCCAGTACTTC.

The chain couples TRBV6-5 to TRBJ2-7; D is unclear. The germline V and J ends were trimmed by 4 bases and 4 bases, with 8 bases remaining between them. The CDR3 totals 12 residues. Per the germline V gene, CDR1 is MNHEY and CDR2 is SVGAGI. CDR3: CASSFDAYEQYF. In DNA form, the CDR3 reads TGTGCCAGCAGTTTTGACGCTTACGAGCAGTACTTC.

The V gene is TRBV19, the J gene TRBJ1-5, with a tentative D call TRBD1 (6 bases). Deletions cut 6 bases from V and 5 bases from J, with 14 bases between. Germline V gene sequence: CDR1 LNHDA, CDR2 SQIVND (reference sequence). This CDR3 comprises 14 residues. The CDR3 DNA reads TGTGCCAGTAGACCTACAGGGTTCGATCAGCCCCAGCATTTT. Translating gives CASRPTGFDQPQHF.

This clonotype was observed many times. The J gene is TRBJ1-1, the V gene TRBV5-4, with 7 bases that match TRBD1. CDR1 SGHNT and CDR2 YYREEE come from the germline V gene (reference sequence). The length of the CDR3 is 17 residues. V trimming: 0 bases; J trimming: 1 base; junction bases outside the gene matches: 9. The CDR3 reads CASSLASSRQGNTEAFF. Here the CDR3 DNA reads TGTGCCAGCAGCTTGGCTTCCTCCAGACAGGGGAACACTGAAGCTTTCTTT.

The chain recombines TRBV24-1 with TRBJ1-5; D unclear. CDR1 KGHDR and CDR2 SFDVKD come from the germline V gene. Trimming cost V 7 bases and J 3 bases, with 9 bases left between them. This CDR3 contains 13 residues. The CDR3 here is CATSRGLNQPQHF. The CDR3 coding sequence is TGTGCCACCAGCCGAGGCCTCAATCAGCCCCAGCATTTT.

The V and J genes are TRBV5-1 and TRBJ2-7; D unclear. From germline, CDR1 is SGHRS and CDR2 YFSETQ. The CDR3 extends over 15 amino acids. V was clipped by 0 bases and J by 2 bases, with 12 bases between them. The CDR3, as DNA: TGCGCCAGCAGCTTGGATGCACACCACACCTACGAGCAGTACTTC. Translation gives CASSLDAHHTYEQYF.

This clonotype was picked up many times. This chain joins TRBV9 and TRBJ2-7, with a tentative D call TRBD1 (6 bases). Looked up from germline, CDR1 is SGDLS and CDR2 is YYNGEE. The CDR3 covers 15 residues. The ends were cut back, 4 bases at V and 0 bases at J, with 14 bases in the middle. The CDR3 region has the DNA TGTGCCAGCAGCCAACGCCGGGACACCTCCTACGAGCAGTACTTC. This codes for CASSQRRDTSYEQYF.

This clonotype has ten or more counts. CDR3 protein: CASSFGGAEAFF. CDR3 coding DNA: TGTGCCAGCAGCTTCGGTGGGGCTGAAGCTTTCTTT. The chain recombines TRBV11-2 with TRBJ1-1; no reliable D call. Trimming pared 3 bases from V and 6 bases from J, leaving 8 bases between. Germline V gives CDR1 SGHAT, CDR2 FQNNGV. This CDR3 region has 12 residues. The entire variable domain, with the rest obtained from reference TRBV11-2 and TRBJ1-1, is as follows: EAGVAQSPRYKIIEKRQSVAFWCNPISGHATLYWYQQILGQGPKLLIQFQNNGVVDDSQLPKDRFSAERLKGVDSTLKIQPAKLEDSAVYLCASSFGGAEAFFGQGTRLTVV.

The table lists this clonotype with many counts. The gene calls are TRBV2 and TRBJ2-7; D remains ambiguous. Germline CDR1 reads SNHLY; CDR2 reads FYNNEI. This CDR3 has 10 residues. Trimming removed 8 bases from V and 7 bases from J, with 9 bases in between. In DNA, the CDR3 is TGTGCCAGCTTTTTTGGGGAGCAGTACTTC. Protein product: CASFFGEQYF. Supplemented by reference TRBV2 and TRBJ2-7, the full variable domain reads EPEVTQTPSHQVTQMGQEVILRCVPISNHLYFYWYRQILGQKVEFLVSFYNNEISEKSEIFDDQFSVERPDGSNFTLKIRSTKLEDSAMYFCASFFGEQYFGPGTRLTVT.

This chain joins TRBV12-3 or TRBV12-4 and TRBJ2-2; no clear D. Deletions cut 6 bases from V and 8 bases from J, with 13 bases between. The CDR3 spans 13 residues. The CDR3 DNA reads TGTGCCAGCAGCCTCCGGAATCGAGGGGAGCTGTTTTTT. Translation: CASSLRNRGELFF.

Many counts were recorded for this clonotype. J is TRBJ2-7 and V is TRBV4-1, with D maybe TRBD2 (5 bases). CDR1 and CDR2 (germline): MGHRA, YSYEKL. This CDR3 contains 16 residues. V was shortened by 1 base and J by 7 bases, with 20 bases between the two germline ends. The CDR3 reads CASSQAAVGVSGEQYF. The CDR3, as DNA: TGCGCCAGCAGCCAAGCCGCGGTGGGAGTCTCTGGGGAGCAGTACTTC.

This clonotype has a count of ten or more. The genes are TRBV6-1 and TRBJ1-3, with D possibly matching TRBD1 (6 bases). The germline V gene has CDR1 MNHNS and CDR2 SASEGT. With 2 bases removed from V and 2 bases from J, the gap between germline ends came to 16 bases. The CDR3 sequence is 17 residues long. The CDR3 loop is CASSEFGRGITGNTIYF. In nucleotides, the CDR3 is TGTGCCAGCAGTGAATTTGGCAGGGGCATTACTGGAAACACCATATATTTT.

This clonotype was picked up many times. V and J are TRBV3-1 and TRBJ1-2; D call uncertain. The V end was cut by 1 base, the J end by 1 base, with 7 bases between. This CDR3 has 14 amino acids. Germline-derived CDR1 and CDR2 are LGHDT and YNNKEL (reference sequence). The CDR3 loop is CASSQVQINYGYTF. CDR3 bases: TGTGCCAGCAGCCAAGTTCAGATTAACTATGGCTACACCTTC.

The rearrangement joins TRBV18 to TRBJ1-2, with TRBD1 matching 7 bases. Germline CDR1 reads KGHSH; CDR2 reads LQKENI. The CDR3 is 15 amino acids. Germline trimming cut 3 bases from V and 4 bases from J; bases unmatched to any gene: 8. CDR3 residues: CASSPTGQELYGYTF. CDR3 bases: TGTGCCAGCTCACCTACCGGACAGGAACTCTATGGCTACACCTTC.

This clonotype was counted many times. CDR3 nucleotides: TGTGCCAGCAGCTTCCTAGCGGGAGCCGGGGAGCTGTTTTTT. The encoded protein is CASSFLAGAGELFF. The gene calls are TRBV7-3 and TRBJ2-2, with 10 bases identical to TRBD2. V dropped 3 bases and J dropped 6; count of bases not matched to a gene: 1. The germline CDR1 and CDR2 sequences are SGHTA and FQGTGA. This CDR3 region has 14 residues.

This chain connects TRBV12-5 to TRBJ1-1; D gene unclear. The V end was cut by 8 bases, the J end by 0 bases, with 10 bases between. CDR3 length: 13 residues. The V gene's germline CDR1 is LGHNT and CDR2 FRNRAP. CDR3 DNA: TGTGCTAGTTCTTCCAGTCTGAACACTGAAGCTTTCTTT. It yields the protein CASSSSLNTEAFF.

The chain employs TRBV6-5 and TRBJ2-5, with 11 bases lining up with TRBD2. This CDR3 is built from 15 residues. V lost 4 bases, J lost 2 bases, and 3 bases stayed unmatched. CDR1 and CDR2 from the germline V gene are MNHEY and SVGAGI. As DNA, the CDR3 is TGTGCCAGCAGTTTCACTAGCGGGGGACAAGAGACCCAGTACTTC. This translates into CASSFTSGGQETQYF.

This clonotype has a count of ten or more. V is TRBV20-1 and J is TRBJ2-2, with D uncertain. Germline V gene sequence: CDR1 DFQATT, CDR2 SNEGSKA (reference sequence). The CDR3 covers 13 residues. With 1 base removed from V and 1 base from J, the gap between germline ends came to 4 bases. As DNA, the CDR3 is TGCAGTGCTAGAGGACAGAACACCGGGGAGCTGTTTTTT. It codes for CSARGQNTGELFF.

This clonotype was counted at least ten times. The chain couples TRBV2 to TRBJ2-7, with D perhaps TRBD1 (6 bases). Germline V lookup: CDR1 SNHLY, CDR2 FYNNEI. This CDR3 is 13 amino acids long. V lost 8 bases to trimming and J lost 4 bases, with 15 bases between them. The CDR3 spells CASVKDSTYEQYF. Here the CDR3 DNA reads TGTGCCAGCGTGAAGGACAGTACTTACGAGCAGTACTTC.

This clonotype was seen many times. V is TRBV30 and J is TRBJ2-5, with D possibly matching TRBD2 (6 bases). From germline, CDR1 is GTSNPN and CDR2 SVGIG (reference sequence). The CDR3 is 15 residues long. V dropped 0 bases and J dropped 5 bases, with 16 bases sitting between them. The CDR3 protein is CAWSVRGGYGETQYF. In DNA form, the CDR3 reads TGTGCCTGGAGTGTACGTGGAGGGTATGGCGAGACCCAGTACTTC. The full variable domain, completed using reference TRBV30 and TRBJ2-5, is SQTIHQWPATLVQPVGSPLSLECTVEGTSNPNLYWYRQAAGRGLQLLFYSVGIGQISSEVPQNLSASRPQDRQFILSSKKLLLSDSGFYLCAWSVRGGYGETQYFGPGTRLLVL.

This clonotype was found many times. The chain couples TRBV20-1 to TRBJ2-3; no clear D. CDR3 length: 15 residues. Germline CDR1 reads DFQATT; CDR2 reads SNEGSKA (reference sequence). Trimming pared 4 bases from V and 4 bases from J, leaving 18 bases between. CDR3 in DNA: TGCAGTGCTACCCCGCGCCCCGGGTCACCAGATACGCAGTATTTT. Its protein is CSATPRPGSPDTQYF.

This chain joins TRBV20-1 and TRBJ2-7, with a possible D match to TRBD2 (5 bases). Germline V lookup: CDR1 DFQATT, CDR2 SNEGSKA (reference sequence). Trimming pared 5 bases from V and 3 bases from J, leaving 17 bases between. This CDR3 contains 14 residues. CDR3 residues: CSAANAAEHYEQYF. CDR3 DNA sequence: TGCAGTGCTGCAAATGCAGCGGAACACTACGAGCAGTACTTC.

This clonotype was counted ten times or more. This rearrangement joins TRBV14 to TRBJ1-2, with TRBD1 matching 8 bases. V dropped 4 bases and J dropped 4; count of bases not matched to a gene: 14. Germline V CDR1 and CDR2: SGHDN, FVKESK. This CDR3 region has 17 residues. CDR3 sequence reads: CASSPPERTGLFYGYTF. The CDR3 DNA is TGTGCCAGCAGCCCACCTGAGCGGACAGGGCTATTCTATGGCTACACCTTC.

This clonotype was seen many times. In DNA, the CDR3 is TGTGCCAGCAGCACGGGATTTCCCGAAAGCGGCTACACCTTC. It encodes CASSTGFPESGYTF. The chain couples TRBV7-2 to TRBJ1-2; unclear D gene. Germline values: CDR1 SGHTA, CDR2 FQGNSA. This CDR3 has 14 residues. Trimming removed 5 bases at V and 8 bases at J, with 18 bases between.

The sample holds many counts of this clonotype. The chain employs TRBV6-5 and TRBJ1-5; TRBD1 might be the D (5 bases). CDR1 is MNHEY and CDR2 is SVGAGI in the germline V gene. This CDR3 region has 13 residues. V lost 11 bases, J lost 6 bases, and 17 bases lay in between. This chain's CDR3 is CASSGGVLQPQHF. Here the CDR3 DNA reads TGTGCCTCGAGTGGGGGGGTTCTTCAGCCCCAGCATTTT.

The rearrangement links TRBV7-9 to TRBJ2-5; 7 bases align to TRBD1. Unmatched junction bases numbered 5, after V lost 3 bases and J lost 4 bases. CDR1 SEHNR and CDR2 FQNEAQ come from the germline V gene (reference sequence). The CDR3 spans 14 residues. The CDR3 DNA reads as TGTGCCAGCAGCTTCAACAGGGGCGGAGAGACCCAGTACTTC. As protein: CASSFNRGGETQYF.

This clonotype was recorded many times. The gene calls are TRBV20-1 and TRBJ2-5; D ambiguous. CDR1 and CDR2 from the germline V gene are DFQATT and SNEGSKA (reference sequence). Trimming stripped 1 base from V and 5 bases from J, with 11 bases between. The CDR3 covers 13 residues. The CDR3 spells CSARAPEGETQYF. The CDR3 bases are TGCAGTGCTAGAGCCCCCGAAGGGGAGACCCAGTACTTC.

This chain uses TRBV6-1 with TRBJ1-5, with D hard to call. V lost 8 bases and J 2 bases, leaving 22 bases between the germline ends. CDR1 is MNHNS and CDR2 is SASEGT in the germline V gene. The CDR3 has 17 amino acids. The CDR3 loop is CASRRDGKPYGNQPQHF. As DNA, the CDR3 is TGTGCCAGCCGGAGGGATGGAAAACCATATGGCAATCAGCCCCAGCATTTT.

V gene TRBV5-1 combines with J gene TRBJ2-5; D gene unclear. Germline loops: CDR1 SGHRS, CDR2 YFSETQ. This CDR3 has 12 amino acids. With 4 bases removed from V and 3 bases from J, the gap between germline ends came to 7 bases. The CDR3: CASSDRKETQYF. Written as DNA, the CDR3 is TGCGCCAGCAGCGATCGGAAAGAGACCCAGTACTTC.

At least ten counts were recorded for this clonotype. The chain links TRBV28 to TRBJ2-7; 8 bases match TRBD1. Germline values: CDR1 MDHEN, CDR2 SYDVKM. V trimming: 6 bases; J trimming: 3 bases; junction bases outside the gene matches: 7. This CDR3 contains 14 residues. Written as DNA, the CDR3 is TGTGCCAGCAGCCGGACAGGGAGGCACTACGAGCAGTACTTC. Translation: CASSRTGRHYEQYF.

The chain links TRBV12-3 or TRBV12-4 to TRBJ2-7; TRBD1 agrees at 9 bases. With V trimmed by 1 base and J by 5 bases, 6 bases remained unmatched. The CDR3 length is 15 residues. CDR3 DNA sequence: TGTGCCAGCAGTTTAGTGGGACAGGGAGCCAACGAGCAGTACTTC. Encoded protein: CASSLVGQGANEQYF.